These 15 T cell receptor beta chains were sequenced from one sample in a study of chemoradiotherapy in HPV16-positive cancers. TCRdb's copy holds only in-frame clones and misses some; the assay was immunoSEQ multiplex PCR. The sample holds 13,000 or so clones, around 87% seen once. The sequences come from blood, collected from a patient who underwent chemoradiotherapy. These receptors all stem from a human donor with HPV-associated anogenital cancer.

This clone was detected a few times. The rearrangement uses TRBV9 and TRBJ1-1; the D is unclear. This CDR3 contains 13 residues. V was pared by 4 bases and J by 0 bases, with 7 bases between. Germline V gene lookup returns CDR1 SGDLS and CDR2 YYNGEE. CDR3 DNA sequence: TGTGCCAGCAGCTTTGAATTGAACACTGAAGCTTTCTTT. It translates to CASSFELNTEAFF.

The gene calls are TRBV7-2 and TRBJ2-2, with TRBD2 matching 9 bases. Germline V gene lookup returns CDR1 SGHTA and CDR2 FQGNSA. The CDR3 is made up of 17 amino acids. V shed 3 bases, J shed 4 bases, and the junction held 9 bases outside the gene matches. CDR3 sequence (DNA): TGTGCCAGCAGCTTGGCGGGGGGGCCCGTGGGCACCGGGGAGCTGTTTTTT. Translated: CASSLAGGPVGTGELFF.

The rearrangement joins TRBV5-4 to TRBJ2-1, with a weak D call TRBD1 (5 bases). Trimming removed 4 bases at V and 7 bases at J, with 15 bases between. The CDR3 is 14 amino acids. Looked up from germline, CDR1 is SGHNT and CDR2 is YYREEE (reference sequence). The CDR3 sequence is CASSRDLAGNEQFF. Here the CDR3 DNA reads TGTGCCAGCAGCCGAGACTTGGCAGGGAATGAGCAGTTCTTC.

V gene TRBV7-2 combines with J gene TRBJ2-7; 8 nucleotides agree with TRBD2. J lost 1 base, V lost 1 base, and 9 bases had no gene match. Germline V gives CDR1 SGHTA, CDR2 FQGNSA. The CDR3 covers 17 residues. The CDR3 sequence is CASSLGIAGPSSYEQYF. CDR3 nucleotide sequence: TGTGCCAGCAGCTTAGGTATAGCGGGGCCCAGTTCCTACGAGCAGTACTTC.

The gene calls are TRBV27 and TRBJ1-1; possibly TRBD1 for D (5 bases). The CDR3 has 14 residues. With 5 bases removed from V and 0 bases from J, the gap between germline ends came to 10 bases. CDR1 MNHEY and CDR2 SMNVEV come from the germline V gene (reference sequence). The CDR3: CASSTGGMNTEAFF. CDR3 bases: TGTGCCAGCAGTACAGGAGGCATGAACACTGAAGCTTTCTTT.

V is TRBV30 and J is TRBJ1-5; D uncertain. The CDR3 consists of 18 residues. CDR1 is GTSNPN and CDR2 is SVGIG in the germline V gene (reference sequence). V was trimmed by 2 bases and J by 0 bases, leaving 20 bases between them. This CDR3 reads CAWSPGPRLFYSNQPQHF. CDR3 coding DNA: TGTGCCTGGAGTCCGGGCCCCCGGCTGTTTTATAGCAATCAGCCCCAGCATTTT.

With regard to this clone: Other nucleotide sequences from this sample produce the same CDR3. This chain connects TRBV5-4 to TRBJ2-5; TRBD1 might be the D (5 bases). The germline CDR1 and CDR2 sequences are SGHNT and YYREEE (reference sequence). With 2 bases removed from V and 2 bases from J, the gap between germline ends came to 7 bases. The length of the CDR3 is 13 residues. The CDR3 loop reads CASSFGQQETQYF. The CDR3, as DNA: TGTGCCAGCAGCTTCGGACAACAAGAGACCCAGTACTTC.

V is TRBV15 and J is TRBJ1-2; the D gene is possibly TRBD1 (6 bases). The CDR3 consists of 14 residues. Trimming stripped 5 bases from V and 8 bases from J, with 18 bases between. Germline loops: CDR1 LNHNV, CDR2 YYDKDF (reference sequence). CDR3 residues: CATSGSSGAWGYTF. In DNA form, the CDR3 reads TGTGCCACCAGCGGCTCGTCAGGGGCTTGGGGCTACACCTTC.

The CDR3 is CASSESQNTEAFF. As DNA, the CDR3 is TGTGCCAGCAGCGAATCTCAGAACACTGAAGCTTTCTTT. The rearrangement joins TRBV9 to TRBJ1-1; no firm D call. The CDR3 runs to 13 residues. The V and J ends lost 3 bases and 1 base respectively, with 7 bases between them. Germline CDR1 SGDLS, CDR2 YYNGEE.

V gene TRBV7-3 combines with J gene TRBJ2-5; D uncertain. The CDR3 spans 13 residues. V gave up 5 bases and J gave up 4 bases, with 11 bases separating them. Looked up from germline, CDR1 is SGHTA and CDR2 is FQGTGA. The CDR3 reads CASSPSSGETQYF. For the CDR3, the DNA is TGTGCCAGCAGCCCTTCTTCGGGAGAGACCCAGTACTTC.

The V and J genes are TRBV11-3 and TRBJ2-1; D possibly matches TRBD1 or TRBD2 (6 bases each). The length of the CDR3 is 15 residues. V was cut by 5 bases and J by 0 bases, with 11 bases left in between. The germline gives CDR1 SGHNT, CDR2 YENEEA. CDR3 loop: CASSLGGSSYNEQFF. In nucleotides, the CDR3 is TGTGCCAGCAGCCTCGGGGGCAGCTCCTACAATGAGCAGTTCTTC.

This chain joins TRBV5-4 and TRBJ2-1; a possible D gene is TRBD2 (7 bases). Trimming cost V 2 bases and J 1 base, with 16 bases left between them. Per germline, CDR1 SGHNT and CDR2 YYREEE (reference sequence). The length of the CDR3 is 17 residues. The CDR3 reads CASSFGGGALSYNEQFF. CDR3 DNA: TGTGCCAGCAGCTTTGGAGGGGGGGCTCTATCCTACAATGAGCAGTTCTTC.

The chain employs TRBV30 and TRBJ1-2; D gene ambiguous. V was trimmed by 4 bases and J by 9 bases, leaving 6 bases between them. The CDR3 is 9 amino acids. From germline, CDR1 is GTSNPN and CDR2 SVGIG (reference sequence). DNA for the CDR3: TGTGCCTGGATCCACTGCTACACCTTC. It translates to CAWIHCYTF.

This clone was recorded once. CDR3 amino acids: CASIYGHSTDTQYF. The CDR3 DNA reads as TGTGCCAGCATCTATGGACACAGCACAGATACGCAGTATTTT. The rearrangement links TRBV11-2 to TRBJ2-3, with D possibly being TRBD1 (5 bases). The CDR3 has 14 residues. V was shortened by 7 bases and J by 0 bases, with 11 bases between the two germline ends. From germline, CDR1 is SGHAT and CDR2 FQNNGV.

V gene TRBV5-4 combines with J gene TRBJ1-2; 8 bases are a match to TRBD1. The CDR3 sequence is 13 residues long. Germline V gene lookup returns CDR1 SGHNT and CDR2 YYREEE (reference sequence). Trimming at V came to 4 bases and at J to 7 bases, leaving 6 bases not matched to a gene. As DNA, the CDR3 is TGTGCCAGCAGCAAGGGACAGGAAGCTGGCTACACCTTC. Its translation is CASSKGQEAGYTF. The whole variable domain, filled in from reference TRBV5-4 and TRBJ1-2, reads ETGVTQSPTHLIKTRGQQVTLRCSSQSGHNTVSWYQQALGQGPQFIFQYYREEENGRGNFPPRFSGLQFPNYSSELNVNALELDDSALYLCASSKGQEAGYTFGSGTRLTVV.